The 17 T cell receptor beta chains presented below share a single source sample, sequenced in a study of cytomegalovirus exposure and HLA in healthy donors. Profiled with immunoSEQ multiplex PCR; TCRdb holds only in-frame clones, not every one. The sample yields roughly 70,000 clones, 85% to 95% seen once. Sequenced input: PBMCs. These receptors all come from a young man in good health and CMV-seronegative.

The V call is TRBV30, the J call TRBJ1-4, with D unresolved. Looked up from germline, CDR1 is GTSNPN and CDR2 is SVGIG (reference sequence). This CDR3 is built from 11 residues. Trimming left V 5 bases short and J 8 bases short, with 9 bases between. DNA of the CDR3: TGTGCCTGGGAACGAGGGGAAAAACTGTTTTTT. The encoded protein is CAWERGEKLFF.

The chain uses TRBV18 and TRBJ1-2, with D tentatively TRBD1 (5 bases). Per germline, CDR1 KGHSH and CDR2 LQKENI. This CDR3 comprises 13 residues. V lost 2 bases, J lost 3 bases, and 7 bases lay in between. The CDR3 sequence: CASSPDSYYGYTF. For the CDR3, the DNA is TGTGCCAGCTCACCAGACAGCTACTATGGCTACACCTTC.

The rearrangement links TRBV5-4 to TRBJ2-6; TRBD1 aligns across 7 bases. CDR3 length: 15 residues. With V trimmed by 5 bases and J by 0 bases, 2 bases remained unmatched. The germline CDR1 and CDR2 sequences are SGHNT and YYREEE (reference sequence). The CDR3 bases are TGTGCCAGCAGTCCAGGGGGCTCTGGGGCCAACGTCCTGACTTTC. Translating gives CASSPGGSGANVLTF.

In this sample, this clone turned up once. CDR3 coding DNA: TGTGCCAGCAGTTTTCAGGGGACTGGGGCCAACGTCCTGACTTTC. Protein: CASSFQGTGANVLTF. This chain connects TRBV27 to TRBJ2-6; weak D call: TRBD1 (6 bases). The CDR3 contains 15 residues. Germline V gene sequence: CDR1 MNHEY, CDR2 SMNVEV (reference sequence). The germline V and J ends were trimmed by 3 bases and 2 bases, with 8 bases remaining between them.

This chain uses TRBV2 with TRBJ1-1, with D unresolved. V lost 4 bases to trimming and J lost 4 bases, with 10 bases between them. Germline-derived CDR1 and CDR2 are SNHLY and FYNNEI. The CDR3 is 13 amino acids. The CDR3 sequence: CASSVTDLTEAFF. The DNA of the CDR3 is TGTGCCAGCAGTGTAACAGACCTCACTGAAGCTTTCTTT.

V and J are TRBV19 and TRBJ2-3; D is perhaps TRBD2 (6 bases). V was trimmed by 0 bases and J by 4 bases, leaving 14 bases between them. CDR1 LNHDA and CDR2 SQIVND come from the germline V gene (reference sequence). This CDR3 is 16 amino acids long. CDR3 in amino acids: CASSIDLGGFPDTQYF. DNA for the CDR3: TGTGCCAGTAGTATAGATCTGGGGGGTTTTCCAGATACGCAGTATTTT.

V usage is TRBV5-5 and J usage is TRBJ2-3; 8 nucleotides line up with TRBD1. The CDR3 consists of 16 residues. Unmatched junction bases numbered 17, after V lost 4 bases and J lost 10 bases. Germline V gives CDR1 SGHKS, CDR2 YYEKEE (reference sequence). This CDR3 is CASSLALGQGLTAQYF. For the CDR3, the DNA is TGTGCCAGCAGCCTGGCCCTCGGACAGGGTTTAACGGCGCAGTATTTT.

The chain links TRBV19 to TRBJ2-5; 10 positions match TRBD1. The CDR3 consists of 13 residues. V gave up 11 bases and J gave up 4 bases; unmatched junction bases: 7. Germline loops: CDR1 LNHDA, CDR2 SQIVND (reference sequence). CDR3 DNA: TGTGCCTGCGGACAGGGGGTGGGAGAGACCCAGTACTTC. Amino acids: CACGQGVGETQYF.

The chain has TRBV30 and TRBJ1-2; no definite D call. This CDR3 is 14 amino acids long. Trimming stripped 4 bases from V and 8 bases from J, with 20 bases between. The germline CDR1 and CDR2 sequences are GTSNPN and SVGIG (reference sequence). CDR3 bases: TGTGCCTGGACCCCCGACCCCGCGAGCGTGGGCTACACCTTC. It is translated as CAWTPDPASVGYTF. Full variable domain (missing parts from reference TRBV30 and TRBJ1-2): SQTIHQWPATLVQPVGSPLSLECTVEGTSNPNLYWYRQAAGRGLQLLFYSVGIGQISSEVPQNLSASRPQDRQFILSSKKLLLSDSGFYLCAWTPDPASVGYTFGSGTRLTVV.

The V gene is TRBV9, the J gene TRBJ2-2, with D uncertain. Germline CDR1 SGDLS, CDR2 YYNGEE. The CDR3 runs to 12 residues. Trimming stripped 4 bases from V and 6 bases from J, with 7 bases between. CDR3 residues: CASSQWPGELFF. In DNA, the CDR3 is TGTGCCAGCAGCCAATGGCCCGGGGAGCTGTTTTTT.

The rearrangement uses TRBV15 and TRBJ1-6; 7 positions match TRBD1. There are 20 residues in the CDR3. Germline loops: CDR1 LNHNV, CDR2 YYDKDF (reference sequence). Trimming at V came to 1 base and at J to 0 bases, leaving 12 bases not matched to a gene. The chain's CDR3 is CATSRGHPTGLSSYNSPLHF. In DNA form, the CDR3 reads TGTGCCACCAGCAGAGGACATCCGACAGGGCTAAGCTCCTATAATTCACCCCTCCACTTT.

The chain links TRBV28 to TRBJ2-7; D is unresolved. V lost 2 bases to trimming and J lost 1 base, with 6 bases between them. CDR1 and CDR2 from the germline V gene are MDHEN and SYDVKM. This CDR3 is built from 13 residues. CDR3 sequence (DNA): TGTGCCAGCAGTTTAGACATATCCTACGAGCAGTACTTC. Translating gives CASSLDISYEQYF.

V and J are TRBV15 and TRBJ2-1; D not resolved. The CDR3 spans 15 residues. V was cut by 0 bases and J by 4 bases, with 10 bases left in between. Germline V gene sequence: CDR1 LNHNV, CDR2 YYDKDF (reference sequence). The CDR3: CATSRDQEGYNEQFF. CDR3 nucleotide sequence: TGTGCCACCAGCAGAGATCAGGAAGGTTACAATGAGCAGTTCTTC.

CDR3 amino acids: CAWNQAGRNTEAFF. The DNA of the CDR3 is TGTGCCTGGAATCAAGCAGGGCGCAACACTGAAGCTTTCTTT. This chain links TRBV30 with TRBJ1-1; perhaps TRBD1 as D (5 bases). The CDR3 totals 14 residues. Trimming left V 4 bases short and J 2 bases short, with 14 bases between. Germline lookup yields CDR1 GTSNPN and CDR2 SVGIG (reference sequence). The entire variable domain, with the rest obtained from reference TRBV30 and TRBJ1-1, is as follows: SQTIHQWPATLVQPVGSPLSLECTVEGTSNPNLYWYRQAAGRGLQLLFYSVGIGQISSEVPQNLSASRPQDRQFILSSKKLLLSDSGFYLCAWNQAGRNTEAFFGQGTRLTVV.

Here the CDR3 DNA reads TGTGCCAGCAGTAGCGGGAACACCGGGGAGCTGTTTTTT. This gives the protein CASSSGNTGELFF. V gene TRBV6-4 combines with J gene TRBJ2-2; perhaps TRBD2 as D (5 bases). Trimming removed 5 bases at V and 1 base at J, with 5 bases between. CDR3 length: 13 amino acids. CDR1 and CDR2 from the germline V gene are MRHNA and SNTAGT.

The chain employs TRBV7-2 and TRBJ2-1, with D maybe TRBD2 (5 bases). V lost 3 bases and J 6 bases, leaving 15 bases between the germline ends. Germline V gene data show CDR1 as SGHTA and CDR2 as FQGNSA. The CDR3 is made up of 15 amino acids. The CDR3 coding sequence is TGTGCCAGCAGCTTTGAGGGCTTGTACTCCAATGAGCAGTTCTTC. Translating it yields CASSFEGLYSNEQFF. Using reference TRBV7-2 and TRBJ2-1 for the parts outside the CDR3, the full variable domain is GAGVSQSPSNKVTEKGKDVELRCDPISGHTALYWYRQSLGQGLEFLIYFQGNSAPDKSGLPSDRFSAERTGGSVSTLTIQRTQQEDSAVYLCASSFEGLYSNEQFFGPGTRLTVL.

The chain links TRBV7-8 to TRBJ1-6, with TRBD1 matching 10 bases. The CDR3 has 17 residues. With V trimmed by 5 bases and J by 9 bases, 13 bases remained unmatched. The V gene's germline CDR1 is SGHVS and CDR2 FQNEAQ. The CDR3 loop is CASSLRLPGTGVSPLHF. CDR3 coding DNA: TGTGCCAGCAGCCTTAGGCTCCCCGGGACAGGGGTTTCACCCCTCCACTTT.